The sequence of this TCR beta chain was determined in a study of blood T cell repertoires in COVID-19. Sequencing was performed with immunoSEQ multiplex PCR; in TCRdb, only in-frame clones are kept and a portion is missing. The data contain around 25,000 clones, 87% of them singletons. This sequence was found in a human donor with active COVID-19. The donor label of this sample is uncertain. The sequencing input was peripheral blood.

The CDR3 reads CASSLLPPGQGIYGYTF. The CDR3 region has the DNA TGCGCCAGCAGCTTGCTCCCCCCGGGACAGGGGATCTATGGCTACACCTTC. The rearrangement joins TRBV5-1 to TRBJ1-2, with TRBD1 matching over 10 bases. The CDR3 totals 17 residues. J lost 4 bases, V lost 1 base, and 10 bases had no gene match. Germline V gives CDR1 SGHRS, CDR2 YFSETQ.